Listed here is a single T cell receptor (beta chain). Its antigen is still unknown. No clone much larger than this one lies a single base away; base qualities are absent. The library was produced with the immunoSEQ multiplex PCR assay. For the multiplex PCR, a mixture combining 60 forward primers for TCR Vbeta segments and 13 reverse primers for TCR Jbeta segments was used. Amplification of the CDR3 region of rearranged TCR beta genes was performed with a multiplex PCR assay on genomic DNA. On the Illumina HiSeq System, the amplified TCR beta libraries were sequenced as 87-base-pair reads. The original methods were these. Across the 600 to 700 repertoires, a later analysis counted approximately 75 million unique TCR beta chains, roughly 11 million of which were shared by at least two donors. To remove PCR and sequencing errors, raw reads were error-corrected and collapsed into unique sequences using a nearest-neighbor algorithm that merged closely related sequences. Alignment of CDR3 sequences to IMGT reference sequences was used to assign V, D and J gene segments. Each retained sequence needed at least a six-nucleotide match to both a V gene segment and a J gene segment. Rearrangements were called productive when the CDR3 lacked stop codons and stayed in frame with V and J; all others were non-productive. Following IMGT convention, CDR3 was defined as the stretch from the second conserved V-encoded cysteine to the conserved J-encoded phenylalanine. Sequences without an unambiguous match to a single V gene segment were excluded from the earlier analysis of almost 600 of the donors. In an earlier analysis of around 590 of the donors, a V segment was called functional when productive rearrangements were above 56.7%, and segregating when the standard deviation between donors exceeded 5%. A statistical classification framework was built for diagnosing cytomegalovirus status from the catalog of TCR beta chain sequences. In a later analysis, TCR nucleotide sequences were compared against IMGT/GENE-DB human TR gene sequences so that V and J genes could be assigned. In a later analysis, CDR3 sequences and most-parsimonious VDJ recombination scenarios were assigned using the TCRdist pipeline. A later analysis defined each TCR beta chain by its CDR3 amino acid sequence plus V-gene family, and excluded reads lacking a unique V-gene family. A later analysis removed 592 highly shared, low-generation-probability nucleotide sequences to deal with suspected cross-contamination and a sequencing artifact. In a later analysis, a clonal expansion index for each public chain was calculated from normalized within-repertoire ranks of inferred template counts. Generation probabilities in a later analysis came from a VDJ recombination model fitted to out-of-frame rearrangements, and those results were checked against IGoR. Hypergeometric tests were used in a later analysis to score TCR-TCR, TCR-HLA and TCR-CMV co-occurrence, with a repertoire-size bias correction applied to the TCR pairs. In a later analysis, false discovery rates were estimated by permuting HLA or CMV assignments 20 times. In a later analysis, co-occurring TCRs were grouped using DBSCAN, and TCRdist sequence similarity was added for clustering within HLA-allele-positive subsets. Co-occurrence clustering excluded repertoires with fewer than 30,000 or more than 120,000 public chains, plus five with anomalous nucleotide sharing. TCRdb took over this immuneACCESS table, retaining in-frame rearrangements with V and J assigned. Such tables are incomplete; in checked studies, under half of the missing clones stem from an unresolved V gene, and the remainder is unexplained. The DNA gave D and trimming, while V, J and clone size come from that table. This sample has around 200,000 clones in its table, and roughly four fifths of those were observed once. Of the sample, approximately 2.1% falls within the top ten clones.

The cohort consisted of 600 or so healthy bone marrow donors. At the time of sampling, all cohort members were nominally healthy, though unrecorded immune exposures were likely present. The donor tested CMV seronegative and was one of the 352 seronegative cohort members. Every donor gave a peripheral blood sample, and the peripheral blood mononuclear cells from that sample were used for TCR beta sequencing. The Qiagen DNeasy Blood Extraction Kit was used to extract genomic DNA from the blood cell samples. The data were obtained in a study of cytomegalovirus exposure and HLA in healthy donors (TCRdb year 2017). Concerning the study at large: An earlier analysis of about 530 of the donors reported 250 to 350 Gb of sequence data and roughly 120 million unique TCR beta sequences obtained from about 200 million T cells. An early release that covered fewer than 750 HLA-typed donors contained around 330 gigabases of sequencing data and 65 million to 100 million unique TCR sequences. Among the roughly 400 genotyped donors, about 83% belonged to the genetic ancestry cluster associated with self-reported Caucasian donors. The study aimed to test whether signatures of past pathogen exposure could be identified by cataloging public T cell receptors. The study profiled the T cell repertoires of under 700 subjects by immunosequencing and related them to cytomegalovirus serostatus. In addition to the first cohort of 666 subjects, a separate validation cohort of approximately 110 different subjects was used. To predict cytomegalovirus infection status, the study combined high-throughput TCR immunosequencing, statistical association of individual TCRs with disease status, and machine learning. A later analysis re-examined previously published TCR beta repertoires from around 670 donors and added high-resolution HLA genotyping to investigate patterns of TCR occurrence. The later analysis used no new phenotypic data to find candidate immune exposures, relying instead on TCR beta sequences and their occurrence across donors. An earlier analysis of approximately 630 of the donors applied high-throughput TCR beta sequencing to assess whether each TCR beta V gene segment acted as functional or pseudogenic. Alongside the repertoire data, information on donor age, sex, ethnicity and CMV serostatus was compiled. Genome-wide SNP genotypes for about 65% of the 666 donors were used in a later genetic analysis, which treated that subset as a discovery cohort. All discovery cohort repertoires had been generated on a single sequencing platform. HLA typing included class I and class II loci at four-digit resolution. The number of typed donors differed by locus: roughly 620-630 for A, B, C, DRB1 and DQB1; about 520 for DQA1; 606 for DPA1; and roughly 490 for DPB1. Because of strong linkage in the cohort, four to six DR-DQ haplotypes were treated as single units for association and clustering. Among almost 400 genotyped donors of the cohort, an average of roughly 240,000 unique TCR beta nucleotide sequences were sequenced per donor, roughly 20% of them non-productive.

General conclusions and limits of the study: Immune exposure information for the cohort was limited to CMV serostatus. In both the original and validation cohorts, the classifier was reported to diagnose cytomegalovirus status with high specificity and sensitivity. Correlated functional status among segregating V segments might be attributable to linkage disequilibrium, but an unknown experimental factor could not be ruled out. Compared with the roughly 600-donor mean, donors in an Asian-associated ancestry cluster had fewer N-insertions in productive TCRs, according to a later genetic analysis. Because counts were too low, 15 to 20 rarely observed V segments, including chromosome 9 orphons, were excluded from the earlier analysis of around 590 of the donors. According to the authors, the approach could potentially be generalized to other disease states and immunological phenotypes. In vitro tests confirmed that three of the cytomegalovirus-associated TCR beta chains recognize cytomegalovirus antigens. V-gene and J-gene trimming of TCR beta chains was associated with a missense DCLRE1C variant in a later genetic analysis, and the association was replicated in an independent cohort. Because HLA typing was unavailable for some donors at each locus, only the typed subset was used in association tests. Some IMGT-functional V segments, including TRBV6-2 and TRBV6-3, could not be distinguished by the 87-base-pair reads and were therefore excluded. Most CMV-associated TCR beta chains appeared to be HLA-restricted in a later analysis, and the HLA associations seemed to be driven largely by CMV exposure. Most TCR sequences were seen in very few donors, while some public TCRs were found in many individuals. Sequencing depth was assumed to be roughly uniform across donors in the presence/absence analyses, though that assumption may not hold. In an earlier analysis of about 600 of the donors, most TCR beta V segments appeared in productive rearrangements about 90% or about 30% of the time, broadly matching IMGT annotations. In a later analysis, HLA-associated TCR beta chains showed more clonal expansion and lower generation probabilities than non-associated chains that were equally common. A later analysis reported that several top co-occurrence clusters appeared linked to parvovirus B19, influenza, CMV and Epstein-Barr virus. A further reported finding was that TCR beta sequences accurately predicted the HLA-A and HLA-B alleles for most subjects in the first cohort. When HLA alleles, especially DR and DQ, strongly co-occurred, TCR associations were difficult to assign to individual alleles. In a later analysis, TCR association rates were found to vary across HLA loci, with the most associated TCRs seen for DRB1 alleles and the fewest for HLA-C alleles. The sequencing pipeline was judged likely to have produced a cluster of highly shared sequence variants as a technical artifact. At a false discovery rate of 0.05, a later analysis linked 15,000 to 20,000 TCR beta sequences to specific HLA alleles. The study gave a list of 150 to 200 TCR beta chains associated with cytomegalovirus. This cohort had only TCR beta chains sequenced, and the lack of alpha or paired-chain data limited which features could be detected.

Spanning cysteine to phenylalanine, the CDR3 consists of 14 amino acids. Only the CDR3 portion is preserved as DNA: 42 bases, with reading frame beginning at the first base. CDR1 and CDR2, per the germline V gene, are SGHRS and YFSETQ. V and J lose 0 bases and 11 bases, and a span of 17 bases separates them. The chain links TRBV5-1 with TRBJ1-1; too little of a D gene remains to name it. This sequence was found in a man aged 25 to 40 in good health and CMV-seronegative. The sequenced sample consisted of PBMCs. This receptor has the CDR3 CASSLEFTNTKAFF. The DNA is TGCGCCAGCAGCTTGGAGTTTACCAACACGAAGGCTTTCTTT.